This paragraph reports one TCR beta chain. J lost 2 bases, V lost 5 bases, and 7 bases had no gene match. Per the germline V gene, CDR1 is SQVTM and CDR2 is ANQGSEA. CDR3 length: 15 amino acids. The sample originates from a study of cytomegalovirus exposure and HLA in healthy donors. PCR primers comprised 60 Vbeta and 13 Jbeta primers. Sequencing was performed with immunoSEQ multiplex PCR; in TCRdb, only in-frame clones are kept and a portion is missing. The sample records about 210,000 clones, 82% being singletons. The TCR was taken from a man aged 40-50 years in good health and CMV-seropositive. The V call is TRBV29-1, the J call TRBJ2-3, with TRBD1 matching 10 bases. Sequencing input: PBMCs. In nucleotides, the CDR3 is TGCAGCGTTCGTCGAGGACAGGGGGTCACAGATACGCAGTATTTT. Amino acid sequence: CSVRRGQGVTDTQYF.